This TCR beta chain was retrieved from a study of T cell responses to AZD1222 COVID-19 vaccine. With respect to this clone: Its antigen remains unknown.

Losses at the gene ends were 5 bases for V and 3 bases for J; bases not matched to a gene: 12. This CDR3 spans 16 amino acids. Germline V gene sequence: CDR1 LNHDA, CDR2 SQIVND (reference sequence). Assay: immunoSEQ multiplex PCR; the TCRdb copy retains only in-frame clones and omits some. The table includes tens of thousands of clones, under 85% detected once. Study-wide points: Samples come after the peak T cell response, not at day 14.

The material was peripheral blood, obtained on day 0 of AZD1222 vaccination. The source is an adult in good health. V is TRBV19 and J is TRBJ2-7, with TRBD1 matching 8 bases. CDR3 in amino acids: CASSVLAGQVFYEQYF. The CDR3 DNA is TGTGCCAGTAGTGTGCTTGCGGGACAGGTCTTCTACGAGCAGTACTTC.